Listed here is a single T cell receptor beta chain. Additional DNA sequences in this sample encode the identical CDR3. Terminally differentiated effector memory CD45RA+ cells were excluded by CCR7 positive selection of CD45RO-negative cells. The sample is drawn from a study of shared clonotypes between healthy human individuals. Sequencing used immunoSEQ multiplex PCR; TCRdb keeps in-frame clones, though not all of them. The sample records around 650,000 clones, 96% being singletons. This receptor was taken from a woman in her thirties in good health. The specimen sequenced was naive CD8+ T cells sorted from blood.

This CDR3 is CASSIDGEQPQHF. The CDR3 coding sequence is TGTGCCAGTAGTATAGATGGGGAACAGCCCCAGCATTTT. The genes are TRBV19 and TRBJ1-5; D remains unclear. The CDR3 covers 13 residues. CDR1 is LNHDA and CDR2 is SQIVND in the germline V gene (reference sequence). Trimming removed 0 bases at V and 7 bases at J, with 7 bases between. The full variable domain, in which reference TRBV19 and TRBJ1-5 provide the parts outside the CDR3, is DGGITQSPKYLFRKEGQNVTLSCEQNLNHDAMYWYRQDPGQGLRLIYYSQIVNDFQKGDIAEGYSVSREKKESFPLTVTSAQKNPTAFYLCASSIDGEQPQHFGDGTRLSIL.